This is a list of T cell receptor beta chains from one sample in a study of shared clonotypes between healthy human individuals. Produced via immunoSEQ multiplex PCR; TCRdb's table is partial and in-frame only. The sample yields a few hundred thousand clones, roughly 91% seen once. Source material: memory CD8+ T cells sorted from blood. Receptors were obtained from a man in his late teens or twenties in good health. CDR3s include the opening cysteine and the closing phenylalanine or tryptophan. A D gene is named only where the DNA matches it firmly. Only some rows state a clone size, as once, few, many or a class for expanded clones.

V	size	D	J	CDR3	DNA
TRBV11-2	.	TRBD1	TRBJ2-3	CASSSKPGTGAFGTDTQYF	TGTGCCAGCAGCTCGAAACCCGGGACAGGGGCTTTCGGCACAGATACGCAGTATTTT
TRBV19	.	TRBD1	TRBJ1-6	CASSPDRESYNSPLHF	TGTGCCAGTAGCCCGGACAGGGAATCCTATAATTCACCCCTCCACTTT
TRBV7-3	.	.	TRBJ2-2	CASSLSGSLVTGELFF	TGTGCCAGCAGCTTATCGGGGTCGTTGGTCACCGGGGAGCTGTTTTTT
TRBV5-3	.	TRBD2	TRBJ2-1	CARSLELAGREQFF	TGTGCCAGAAGCTTGGAACTAGCGGGACGCGAGCAGTTCTTC
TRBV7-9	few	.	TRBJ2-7	CASSFNRRGFYEQYF	TGTGCCAGCAGCTTTAACCGCAGGGGATTCTACGAGCAGTACTTC
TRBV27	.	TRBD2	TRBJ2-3	CASRGLAGVGGTDTQYF	TGTGCCAGCAGAGGACTAGCGGGAGTCGGTGGCACAGATACGCAGTATTTT
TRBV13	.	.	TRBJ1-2	CASSFILSGRWDYGYTF	TGTGCCAGCAGCTTTATACTCTCGGGGAGGTGGGACTATGGCTACACCTTC
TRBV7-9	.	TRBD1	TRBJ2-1	CASSSTTGGMNEQFF	TGTGCCAGCAGCTCCACGACAGGGGGCATGAATGAGCAGTTCTTC
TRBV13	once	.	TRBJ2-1	CASSLPANNEQFF	TGTGCCAGCAGCTTACCAGCGAACAATGAGCAGTTCTTC
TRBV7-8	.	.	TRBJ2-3	CASSFRGDTQYF	TGTGCCAGCAGCTTTAGGGGCGATACGCAGTATTTT
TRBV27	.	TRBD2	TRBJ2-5	CASRSTGLSVAQYF	TGTGCCAGCAGGTCCACGGGACTAAGCGTTGCCCAGTACTTC
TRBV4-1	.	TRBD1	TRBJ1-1	CASSQADRGYTEAFF	TGCGCCAGCAGCCAAGCGGACAGGGGGTACACTGAAGCTTTCTTT
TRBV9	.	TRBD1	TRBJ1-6	CASSVTGGTYNSPLHF	TGTGCCAGCAGCGTAACAGGGGGGACCTATAATTCACCCCTCCACTTT
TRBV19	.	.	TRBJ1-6	CASSFSPGDYNSPLHF	TGTGCCAGTAGTTTTTCTCCCGGCGACTATAATTCACCCCTCCACTTT
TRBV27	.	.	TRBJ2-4	CASSRGIGIQYF	TGTGCCAGCAGTCGGGGAATTGGCATTCAGTACTTC
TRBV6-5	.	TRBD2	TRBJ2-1	CASSYSSGEVNNEQFF	TGTGCCAGCAGTTACTCTAGCGGGGAGGTTAACAATGAGCAGTTCTTC
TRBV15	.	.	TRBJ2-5	CATSRPLETQYF	TGTGCCACCAGCCGACCTTTGGAGACCCAGTACTTC
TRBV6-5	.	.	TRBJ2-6	CATAPGNGANVLTF	TGTGCCACAGCCCCCGGGAACGGGGCCAACGTCCTGACTTTC
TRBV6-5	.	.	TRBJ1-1	CASRGGTEAFF	TGTGCCAGCAGGGGGGGCACTGAAGCTTTCTTT
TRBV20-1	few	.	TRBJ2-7	CSANEGYEQYF	TGCAGTGCGAATGAGGGCTACGAGCAGTACTTC
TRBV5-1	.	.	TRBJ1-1	CASNLGRVNTEAFF	TGCGCCAGCAACCTTGGGAGGGTGAACACTGAAGCTTTCTTT
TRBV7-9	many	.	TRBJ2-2	CASRDGMGKNTGELFF	TGTGCCAGCAGGGACGGAATGGGAAAAAACACCGGGGAGCTGTTTTTT
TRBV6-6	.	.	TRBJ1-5	CASSYTVDQPQHF	TGTGCCAGCAGTTACACCGTGGATCAGCCCCAGCATTTT
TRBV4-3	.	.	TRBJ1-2	CASSHSVANNYGYTF	TGCGCCAGCAGCCACAGTGTGGCGAATAACTATGGCTACACCTTC
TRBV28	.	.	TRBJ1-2	CACRISADASNRSPSNYGYTF	TGTGCCTGCCGGATATCGGCTGATGCTTCCAATCGGAGCCCCTCTAACTATGGCTACACCTTC
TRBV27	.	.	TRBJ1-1	CASSQQGVYEAFF	TGTGCCAGCAGCCAACAGGGAGTCTATGAAGCTTTCTTT
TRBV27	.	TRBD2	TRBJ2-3	CASSLFDLAGGPADTQYF	TGTGCCAGCAGTTTATTTGACCTAGCGGGGGGGCCCGCAGATACGCAGTATTTT
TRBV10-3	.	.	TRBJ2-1	CAISERTEPPYNEQFF	TGTGCCATCAGTGAAAGGACCGAACCTCCTTACAATGAGCAGTTCTTC
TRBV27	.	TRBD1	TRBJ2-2	CASSPDRTGTVGELFF	TGTGCCAGCAGTCCGGACCGGACAGGGACGGTCGGGGAGCTGTTTTTT
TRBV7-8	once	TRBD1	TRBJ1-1	CASSYRQGVRTEAFF	TGTGCCAGCAGCTACCGACAGGGGGTGCGGACTGAAGCTTTCTTT
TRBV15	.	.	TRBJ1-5	CATSRDRQVGDPQHF	TGTGCCACCAGCAGAGATCGGCAGGTGGGGGATCCCCAGCATTTT
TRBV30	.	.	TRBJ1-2	CAWSESQTLDGYTF	TGTGCCTGGAGTGAAAGCCAAACTCTCGATGGCTACACCTTC
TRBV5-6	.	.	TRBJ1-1	CASSAGGTEAFF	TGTGCCAGCAGCGCCGGGGGCACTGAAGCTTTCTTT